The T cell receptor beta chain under discussion was sequenced for a study of neurological immune-mediated disorders. This clonotype has at least ten counts. Libraries used 2 million unsorted PBMCs kept frozen in RNAlater. TCRdb reprocessed the 5' RACE reads with MiXCR, giving one entry per CDR3 protein. The sample contains about 50,000 distinct CDR3 sequences, over 9% of which appear only once. CDR3 size: 16 residues. CDR1 is SGHKS, CDR2 YYEKEE, per germline (reference sequence). The V end lost 6 bases, the J end lost 4 bases, and 19 bases lay between the germline ends. The gene calls are TRBV5-5 and TRBJ2-2, with D uncertain. Sequenced input: PBMCs. The clonotype originates from a man aged 70-80 years with HTLV-1-associated myelopathy (HAM/TSP). CDR3 region: CASTPWQISITGELFF. The DNA for the CDR3 is TGTGCCAGCACCCCGTGGCAGATATCTATCACCGGGGAGCTGTTTTTT.